The 22 T cell receptor beta chains in this list originate from one sample, sequenced in a study of T cell repertoires in cytomegalovirus infection. These receptors have no identified antigens. TCRdb ran MiXCR on the reads and lists one entry per CDR3 protein. The data hold a few hundred thousand distinct CDR3 sequences, with about 20% observed a single time. Sequencing was performed on cultured PBMCs, taken from culture after CMV antigen stimulation. These receptors all stem from a human donor in good health (CMV status not recorded). Some clones in this sample may be carry-over from other donors' samples.

This clonotype was observed at least ten times. The CDR3 sequence: CASSLGWEDTQYF. CDR3 coding DNA: TGTGCCAGCAGCTTGGGGTGGGAGGATACGCAGTATTTT. The V and J genes are TRBV7-2 and TRBJ2-3, with D possibly being TRBD2 (5 bases). The CDR3 spans 13 residues. Looked up from germline, CDR1 is SGHTA and CDR2 is FQGNSA. Trimming shortened V by 3 bases and J by 6 bases, and 10 bases separated the two germline ends.

There are many counts of this clonotype. V usage is TRBV11-3 and J usage is TRBJ1-3, with 9 bases lining up with TRBD1. Germline loops: CDR1 SGHNT, CDR2 YENEEA. The CDR3 contains 18 residues. V dropped 4 bases and J dropped 0; count of bases not matched to a gene: 10. The CDR3 here is CASSSGQGPKDSGNTIYF. The CDR3 DNA follows: TGTGCCAGCAGCTCGGGACAGGGACCTAAAGACTCTGGAAACACCATATATTTT.

This clonotype was seen a few times. CDR3 nucleotides: TGTGCCAGCACTGTTACACCCTCGGGGGAGCAGTTCTTC. As protein: CASTVTPSGEQFF. The chain uses TRBV12-3 or TRBV12-4 and TRBJ2-1; tentatively, D is TRBD2 (5 bases). The CDR3 runs to 13 residues. Trimming removed 7 bases from V and 10 bases from J, with 17 bases in between.

This clonotype appeared a few times. This chain uses TRBV13 with TRBJ1-1, with D perhaps matching TRBD1 (5 bases). Germline V gene sequence: CDR1 PRHDT, CDR2 FYEKMQ (reference sequence). This CDR3 is 16 amino acids long. V lost 1 base and J lost 4, with 16 bases in between. DNA of the CDR3: TGTGCCAGCAGCTTAGTTCAGGGTTGGGTCGGCACTGAAGCTTTCTTT. Translating it yields CASSLVQGWVGTEAFF.

This clonotype was seen ten or more times. The chain carries TRBV7-3 and TRBJ2-7, with D hard to call. Trimming removed 1 base at V and 2 bases at J, with 15 bases between. This CDR3 region has 16 residues. Germline V gene data show CDR1 as SGHTA and CDR2 as FQGTGA. The DNA of the CDR3 is TGTGCCAGCAGCTTAAGTAGGGTGTCGCGAGCCTACGAGCAGTACTTC. It encodes CASSLSRVSRAYEQYF.

This clonotype was observed a handful of times. Here the CDR3 DNA reads TGCGCCAGCAGCAAAGGGCCCTCGAGGGACAATGAGCAGTTCTTC. It yields the protein CASSKGPSRDNEQFF. The J gene is TRBJ2-1, the V gene TRBV4-3; possibly TRBD2 for D (5 bases). The V end was cut by 5 bases, the J end by 5 bases, with 16 bases between. CDR1 is LGHNA and CDR2 is YSLEER in the germline V gene. This CDR3 comprises 15 residues.

This rearrangement joins TRBV2 to TRBJ1-6; 7 bases map to TRBD1. CDR1 is SNHLY and CDR2 is FYNNEI in the germline V gene. This CDR3 contains 14 residues. V gave up 6 bases and J gave up 8 bases; unmatched junction bases: 7. Written as DNA, the CDR3 is TGTGCCAGCAGAACCGGGACAGATTATTCACCCCTCCACTTT. Protein: CASRTGTDYSPLHF.

This clonotype was picked up a small number of times. The junction does not match germline at one end; this may be a read error. The chain joins TRBV6-1 to TRBJ2-1; D perhaps matches TRBD2 (6 bases). The germline gives CDR1 MNHNS, CDR2 SASEGT. The CDR3 is 15 residues long. CDR3 region: CASREGSSASGEQFF. The CDR3 DNA reads as TGTGCCAGCAGGGAAGGTTCTAGCGCGAGTGGTGAGCAGTTCTTC.

The V call is TRBV3-1, the J call TRBJ2-3; D might be TRBD2 (5 bases). The V gene's germline CDR1 is LGHDT and CDR2 YNNKEL (reference sequence). Trimming took 0 bases from V and 6 from J, leaving 22 bases between them. The length of the CDR3 is 18 residues. CDR3 residues: CASSQEMSEVSSGDTQYF. The CDR3 nucleotides are TGTGCCAGCAGCCAAGAAATGTCGGAGGTTTCCAGTGGGGATACGCAGTATTTT.

The V and J genes are TRBV7-2 and TRBJ2-5, with D maybe TRBD2 (6 bases). The CDR3 has 14 residues. Between the trimmed V and J ends, which lost 11 bases and 7 bases, there was a span of 23 bases. Germline V gene data show CDR1 as SGHTA and CDR2 as FQGNSA. The CDR3, as DNA: TGTGCCTCGGGTCGGGAGACCCCCTGGAGGACCCAGTACTTC. Translation gives CASGRETPWRTQYF.

There are a few counts of this clonotype. Here the CDR3 reads CASRRTADSGNTIYF. The CDR3 region has the DNA TGTGCCAGCAGGAGGACCGCCGACTCTGGAAACACCATATATTTT. The V gene is TRBV12-3 or TRBV12-4, the J gene TRBJ1-3; D is unclear. Trimming took 6 bases from V and 0 from J, leaving 12 bases between them. The CDR3 length is 15 residues.

V usage is TRBV7-4 and J usage is TRBJ1-4; D is perhaps TRBD1 (6 bases). Germline assignment: CDR1 SGHVT and CDR2 SQSDAQ. Trimming pared 2 bases from V and 10 bases from J, leaving 17 bases between. The CDR3 contains 15 residues. This CDR3 reads CASSLSNRDGGKLFF. The CDR3, as DNA: TGTGCCAGCAGCTTAAGCAACAGGGATGGAGGAAAACTGTTTTTT.

The V call is TRBV6-2 or TRBV6-3, the J call TRBJ2-3, with TRBD1 matching over 8 bases. Germline V gene sequence: CDR1 MNHEY, CDR2 SVGEGT. Losses at the gene ends were 5 bases for V and 6 bases for J; bases not matched to a gene: 10. The CDR3 runs 15 residues. The CDR3 DNA is TGTGCCAGCAGTCGTCCGGGACAGGCCCAGGATACGCAGTATTTT. It specifies CASSRPGQAQDTQYF.

V usage is TRBV2 and J usage is TRBJ1-1, with D hard to call. This CDR3 is 15 amino acids long. Germline values: CDR1 SNHLY, CDR2 FYNNEI. Trimming removed 1 base from V and 5 bases from J, with 14 bases in between. In DNA, the CDR3 is TGTGCCAGCAGTGAAGAACGTCAAGGGCTAACTGAAGCTTTCTTT. Protein sequence: CASSEERQGLTEAFF.

This clonotype has at least ten counts. V gene TRBV5-4 combines with J gene TRBJ1-4; D may be TRBD1 (6 bases). Germline values: CDR1 SGHNT, CDR2 YYREEE (reference sequence). This CDR3 is built from 15 residues. The V gene lost 4 bases and the J gene lost 2 bases, with 12 bases spanning the gap. DNA for the CDR3: TGTGCCAGCAGCATCTACAGGGTTACTAATGAAAAACTGTTTTTT. It encodes CASSIYRVTNEKLFF.

The chain couples TRBV24-1 to TRBJ1-2; D gene uncertain. Germline CDR1 KGHDR, CDR2 SFDVKD. Trimming left V 4 bases short and J 4 bases short, with 9 bases between. This CDR3 comprises 13 residues. The CDR3 DNA reads TGTGCCACCAGTGACCCCGGCTTCTATGGCTACACCTTC. Protein sequence: CATSDPGFYGYTF.

This clonotype came up many times. The CDR3 spells CASSQTSGKGSREQFF. CDR3 DNA: TGTGCCAGCAGCCAGACTAGCGGGAAGGGGTCTCGGGAGCAGTTCTTC. V and J are TRBV7-9 and TRBJ2-1; 11 nucleotides align to TRBD2. This CDR3 has 16 residues. V dropped 5 bases and J dropped 10; count of bases not matched to a gene: 13. Germline V gene sequence: CDR1 SEHNR, CDR2 FQNEAQ (reference sequence).

The chain links TRBV7-8 to TRBJ2-5; D may be TRBD2 (6 bases). V was cut by 0 bases and J by 7 bases, with 15 bases left in between. This CDR3 spans 15 amino acids. Germline lookup yields CDR1 SGHVS and CDR2 FQNEAQ. CDR3 coding DNA: TGTGCCAGCAGCTTAGCGGGGGGTTTCTTGGGGACCCAGTACTTC. Translation: CASSLAGGFLGTQYF.

This clonotype was seen a single time. This sequence may be a read error, since a much larger clone differs from it by one base. V usage is TRBV6-2 or TRBV6-3 and J usage is TRBJ2-1; D gene ambiguous. The length of the CDR3 is 13 residues. Between the trimmed V and J ends, which lost 5 bases and 3 bases, there was a span of 8 bases. Per the germline V gene, CDR1 is MNHEY and CDR2 is SVGEGT. The CDR3 loop is CASSSRLYNEQFF. CDR3 in DNA: TGTGCCAGCAGTAGCAGGCTCTACAATGAGCAGTTCTTC.

The V call is TRBV4-1, the J call TRBJ2-3; the match to TRBD1 covers 7 bases. The germline gives CDR1 MGHRA, CDR2 YSYEKL. The CDR3 spans 17 residues. V shed 2 bases and J 5 bases; nucleotides not matched to a gene: 13. This CDR3 reads CASSQTSGGLDIDTQYF. The DNA of the CDR3 is TGCGCCAGCAGCCAAACTTCAGGGGGTTTAGACATAGATACGCAGTATTTT.

The genes are TRBV20-1 and TRBJ2-5; 7 nucleotides agree with TRBD2. This CDR3 is 15 amino acids long. Per the germline V gene, CDR1 is DFQATT and CDR2 is SNEGSKA (reference sequence). The ends lost 5 bases at V and 2 bases at J; junction bases unmatched: 11. CDR3 sequence: CSAALGGSGQETQYF. DNA of the CDR3: TGCAGTGCTGCCCTGGGCGGGAGTGGGCAAGAGACCCAGTACTTC.

This clonotype has more than one count but fewer than ten. The rearrangement uses TRBV5-6 and TRBJ2-1, with a possible D match to TRBD1 (6 bases). The CDR3 extends over 13 amino acids. Germline loops: CDR1 SGHDT, CDR2 YYEEEE. V lost 3 bases to trimming and J lost 4 bases, with 8 bases between them. The CDR3 coding sequence is TGTGCCAGCAGCTCGGGACATTACAATGAGCAGTTCTTC. Translated, it gives CASSSGHYNEQFF.